This T cell receptor beta chain was obtained from a study of blood T cell repertoires in COVID-19. Study-wide context: Both acute and convalescent COVID-19 samples were obtained from the United States, Italy and Spain.

In the original analysis: Reference gene primer amplification in the assay estimated nucleated cell counts. Data came from immunoSEQ multiplex PCR; TCRdb stores just in-frame clones and leaves some out. V, J and clone size derive from that table, while D and trimming were established from the DNA sequence. The data show more than 150,000 clones, around 85% seen once. The CDR3 runs 11 residues. Per the germline V gene, CDR1 is MDHEN and CDR2 is SYDVKM. V was pared by 7 bases and J by 8 bases, with 11 bases between. The chain recombines TRBV28 with TRBJ1-2; D might be TRBD1 (5 bases). The sequencing sample was made of peripheral blood. This TCR was sampled from a man aged 50 or older who had recovered from COVID-19. CDR3 sequence reads: CASMGDWGYTF. The DNA for the CDR3 is TGTGCCAGCATGGGGGACTGGGGCTACACCTTC.